The T cell receptor (beta chain) under discussion was sequenced for a study of cytomegalovirus exposure and HLA in healthy donors. Whole-study results and caveats: It was reported in a later analysis that an Asian-associated ancestry cluster showed fewer N-insertions than the approximately 670-donor mean. A missense variant in DCLRE1C was later tied to TCR beta V- and J-gene trimming.

Worth noting for this clone: The antigen is undetermined. The sample carries other DNA sequences with the same CDR3.

The CDR3 consists of 12 residues. In germline, CDR1 is SGHRS, CDR2 YFSETQ. Deletions cut 0 bases from V and 4 bases from J, with 4 bases between. PCR used 60 Vbeta primers and 13 Jbeta primers. Some clones are missing from TCRdb's copy, which holds only in-frame ones; the method was immunoSEQ multiplex PCR. The sample holds about 48,000 clones. The genes are TRBV5-1 and TRBJ2-5, with D hard to call. The specimen was PBMCs. The receptor was isolated from a male donor in good health and CMV-seropositive. The CDR3 is CASSLALETQYF. DNA of the CDR3: TGCGCCAGCAGCTTGGCCCTAGAGACCCAGTACTTC.